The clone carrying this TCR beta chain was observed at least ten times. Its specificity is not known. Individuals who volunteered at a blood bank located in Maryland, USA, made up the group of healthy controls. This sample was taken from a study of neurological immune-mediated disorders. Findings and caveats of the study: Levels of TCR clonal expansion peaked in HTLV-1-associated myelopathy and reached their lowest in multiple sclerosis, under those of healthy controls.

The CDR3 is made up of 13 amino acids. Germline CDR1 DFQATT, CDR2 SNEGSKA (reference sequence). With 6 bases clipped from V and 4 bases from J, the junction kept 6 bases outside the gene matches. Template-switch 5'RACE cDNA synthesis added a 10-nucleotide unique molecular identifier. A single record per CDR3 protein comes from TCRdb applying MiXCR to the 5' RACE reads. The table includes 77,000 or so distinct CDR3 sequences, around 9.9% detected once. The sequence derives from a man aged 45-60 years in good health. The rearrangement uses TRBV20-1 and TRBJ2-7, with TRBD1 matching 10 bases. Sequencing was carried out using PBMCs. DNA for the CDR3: TGCAGTGCCGACCGGGACAGGGGTTACGAGCAGTACTTC. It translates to CSADRDRGYEQYF.